What follows are 32 T cell receptor beta chains derived from one specimen sequenced in a study of graft-versus-host responses after intestinal transplantation. The antigens of these receptors remain unknown. Produced via immunoSEQ multiplex PCR; TCRdb's table is partial and in-frame only. The sample yields tens of thousands of clones, roughly 82% seen once. Sample: unstimulated CD4+ T cells sorted from spleen or lymph node cells, taken before intestinal transplant. These receptor sequences come from a human donor who received an intestinal transplant.

This clone occurred once. This sequence joins TRBV7-3 and TRBJ2-7; 8 bases map to TRBD2. The J segment lost 5 bases and the V segment lost 5 bases, leaving 14 bases of the junction unmatched. CDR1 is SGHTA and CDR2 is FQGTGA in the germline V gene. The CDR3 sequence is 16 residues long. CDR3 in DNA: TGTGCCAGCAGCCCCAGGGGCGGGGGGCCGATCCACGAGCAGTACTTC. Amino acids: CASSPRGGGPIHEQYF.

The chain links TRBV6-6 to TRBJ1-1, with 8 nucleotides matching TRBD1. Trimming removed 7 bases from V and 5 bases from J; junction bases left unmatched: 6. The CDR3 covers 13 residues. Germline V gene data show CDR1 as MNHNY and CDR2 as SVGAGI (reference sequence). The CDR3 DNA sequence: TGTGCCAGCAACCGGGACAGGCGGACTGAAGCTTTCTTT. The encoded protein is CASNRDRRTEAFF.

V gene TRBV19 combines with J gene TRBJ1-1; TRBD1 matches at 7 bases. This CDR3 contains 13 residues. V lost 1 base to trimming and J lost 7 bases; unmatched junction nucleotides: 3. Germline values: CDR1 LNHDA, CDR2 SQIVND (reference sequence). This chain's CDR3 is CASSIATGDEAFF. The CDR3 DNA follows: TGTGCCAGTAGTATAGCTACAGGGGATGAAGCTTTCTTT.

The genes are TRBV11-3 and TRBJ2-7, with D possibly TRBD1 on 6 matching bases. The V and J ends lost 6 bases and 4 bases respectively, with 7 bases between them. The CDR3 contains 11 residues. Germline V lookup: CDR1 SGHNT, CDR2 YENEEA. The DNA for the CDR3 is TGTGCCAGCAGACAGGGTTACGAGCAGTACTTC. Protein: CASRQGYEQYF.

The chain recombines TRBV6-1 with TRBJ2-2; D is uncertain. The CDR3 has 13 amino acids. Trimming took 6 bases from V and 0 from J, leaving 5 bases between them. Germline CDR1 is MNHNS and CDR2 is SASEGT. CDR3 bases: TGTGCCAGCAGGGTTACGAACACCGGGGAGCTGTTTTTT. This encodes CASRVTNTGELFF.

This clone occurred a few times. V and J are TRBV4-2 and TRBJ2-7, with D possibly matching TRBD2 (6 bases). CDR3 size: 15 residues. Trimming removed 4 bases at V and 2 bases at J, with 15 bases between. The germline gives CDR1 LGHNA, CDR2 YNFKEQ. CDR3 DNA: TGTGCCAGCAGCCGTCTCGCGGAGGGGCCCTACGAGCAGTACTTC. This codes for CASSRLAEGPYEQYF.

The chain joins TRBV6-5 to TRBJ1-1; D unresolved. The CDR3 extends over 11 amino acids. Trimming pared 6 bases from V and 2 bases from J, leaving 4 bases between. Germline V CDR1 and CDR2: MNHEY, SVGAGI. Written as DNA, the CDR3 is TGTGCCAGCAGGGGTAACACTGAAGCTTTCTTT. Translating gives CASRGNTEAFF.

This chain connects TRBV7-6 to TRBJ1-6; 7 nucleotides agree with TRBD1. Germline CDR1 and CDR2: SGHVS and FNYEAQ. Trimming at V came to 1 base and at J to 1 base, leaving 4 bases not matched to a gene. CDR3 size: 17 residues. CDR3 bases: TGTGCCAGCAGCTTAGGTGGCAGGGGGTCCTATAATTCACCCCTCCACTTT. It encodes CASSLGGRGSYNSPLHF.

The V and J genes are TRBV4-1 and TRBJ1-3, with 7 bases matching TRBD1. The J segment lost 0 bases and the V segment lost 1 base, leaving 9 bases of the junction unmatched. The CDR3 length is 18 residues. CDR1 and CDR2 (germline): MGHRA, YSYEKL. Here the CDR3 DNA reads TGCGCCAGCAGCCAAGCCGGGACAGTTCTCATCTCTGGAAACACCATATATTTT. It codes for CASSQAGTVLISGNTIYF.

This sequence joins TRBV5-1 and TRBJ2-3; no clear D gene. V gave up 3 bases and J gave up 0 bases, with 2 bases separating them. CDR3 length: 12 residues. The germline V gene has CDR1 SGHRS and CDR2 YFSETQ. Here the CDR3 reads CASSSSTDTQYF. The DNA for the CDR3 is TGCGCCAGCAGCTCTAGCACAGATACGCAGTATTTT.

This chain connects TRBV13 to TRBJ2-5, with D perhaps matching TRBD2 (5 bases). Germline assignment: CDR1 PRHDT and CDR2 FYEKMQ (reference sequence). The V and J ends lost 1 base and 5 bases respectively, with 8 bases between them. The CDR3 is made up of 13 amino acids. The CDR3 region is CASSLVGGETQYF. The CDR3 bases are TGTGCCAGCAGCTTAGTCGGCGGGGAGACCCAGTACTTC.

This rearrangement joins TRBV29-1 to TRBJ1-2, with TRBD1 identical over 8 bases. The CDR3 is made up of 11 amino acids. CDR1 and CDR2 (germline): SQVTM, ANQGSEA. Trimming cost V 4 bases and J 8 bases; bases outside gene matches: 3. The CDR3 coding sequence is TGCAGCGTTGCACAGGGGGGCGGCTACACCTTC. Protein: CSVAQGGGYTF. Filled out from reference TRBV29-1 and TRBJ1-2, the complete variable domain reads SAVISQKPSRDICQRGTSLTIQCQVDSQVTMMFWYRQQPGQSLTLIATANQGSEATYESGFVIDKFPISRPNLTFSTLTVSNMSPEDSSIYLCSVAQGGGYTFGSGTRLTVV.

The J gene is TRBJ2-7, the V gene TRBV6-1; TRBD2 matches 14 bases. With 1 base clipped from V and 3 bases from J, the junction kept 8 bases outside the gene matches. The CDR3 is made up of 18 amino acids. Germline CDR1 and CDR2: MNHNS and SASEGT. The DNA for the CDR3 is TGTGCCAGCAGTGAAGGGCGGGGGACTAGCGGGAGTCTCTACGAGCAGTACTTC. Its protein product is CASSEGRGTSGSLYEQYF.

The genes are TRBV5-6 and TRBJ2-1, with 13 nucleotides matching TRBD2. Germline-derived CDR1 and CDR2 are SGHDT and YYEEEE. There are 16 residues in the CDR3. The junction had 6 bases not matched to a gene; V was cut back by 4 bases and J by 5 bases. The CDR3 loop is CASSPGLAGTHNEQFF. CDR3 in DNA: TGTGCCAGCAGCCCGGGACTAGCGGGAACACACAATGAGCAGTTCTTC. The whole variable domain, filled in from reference TRBV5-6 and TRBJ2-1, reads DAGVTQSPTHLIKTRGQQVTLRCSPKSGHDTVSWYQQALGQGPQFIFQYYEEEERQRGNFPDRFSGHQFPNYSSELNVNALLLGDSALYLCASSPGLAGTHNEQFFGPGTRLTVL.

This rearrangement joins TRBV7-9 to TRBJ2-7; tentative D call: TRBD2 (5 bases). Germline CDR1 reads SEHNR; CDR2 reads FQNEAQ (reference sequence). The CDR3 is 14 residues long. Trimming took off 4 bases at V and 3 bases at J, with 13 bases between the two ends. CDR3 bases: TGTGCCAGCAGCTCATCCGGAGGCATCTACGAGCAGTACTTC. Its protein product is CASSSSGGIYEQYF.

The genes are TRBV19 and TRBJ1-2; perhaps TRBD1 as D (6 bases). V was pared by 5 bases and J by 5 bases, with 12 bases between. This CDR3 has 13 amino acids. Per germline, CDR1 LNHDA and CDR2 SQIVND (reference sequence). CDR3 in amino acids: CASSLRDIYGYTF. The CDR3 DNA is TGTGCCAGTAGTCTCCGGGACATTTATGGCTACACCTTC.

CDR3 sequence reads: CASTPWGLSGNTIYF. CDR3 coding DNA: TGTGCCAGCACCCCCTGGGGGTTATCTGGAAACACCATATATTTT. The rearrangement joins TRBV7-9 to TRBJ1-3; possibly TRBD1 for D (5 bases). Germline CDR1 reads SEHNR; CDR2 reads FQNEAQ (reference sequence). The germline V and J ends were trimmed by 7 bases and 1 base, with 14 bases remaining between them. CDR3 length: 15 residues.

V gene TRBV5-1 combines with J gene TRBJ1-1, with D uncertain. Trimming left V 2 bases short and J 4 bases short, with 15 bases between. The length of the CDR3 is 15 residues. Germline assignment: CDR1 SGHRS and CDR2 YFSETQ. This chain's CDR3 is CASSFVRGGGTEAFF. CDR3 bases: TGCGCCAGCAGCTTTGTACGGGGAGGCGGCACTGAAGCTTTCTTT. The entire variable domain, with the rest obtained from reference TRBV5-1 and TRBJ1-1, is as follows: KAGVTQTPRYLIKTRGQQVTLSCSPISGHRSVSWYQQTPGQGLQFLFEYFSETQRNKGNFPGRFSGRQFSNSRSEMNVSTLELGDSALYLCASSFVRGGGTEAFFGQGTRLTVV.

This clone was counted between two and nine times. The J gene is TRBJ2-5, the V gene TRBV9; TRBD2 agrees at 9 bases. The CDR3 length is 16 residues. V was pared by 0 bases and J by 2 bases, with 5 bases of the junction left unmatched. Germline values: CDR1 SGDLS, CDR2 YYNGEE. This CDR3 is CASSVGIAGEQETQYF. Written as DNA, the CDR3 is TGTGCCAGCAGCGTAGGTATAGCGGGGGAACAAGAGACCCAGTACTTC.

This chain joins TRBV4-1 and TRBJ2-5, with 12 positions matching TRBD2. The J call may be in error: the DNA end matches TRBJ2-7 better. Germline assignment: CDR1 MGHRA and CDR2 YSYEKL. This CDR3 region has 15 residues. The CDR3 DNA sequence: TGCGCCAGCCGGCCGGGGACTAGCGGGTCCTACGAGCAGTACTTC. Its protein product is CASRPGTSGSYEQYF.

This chain connects TRBV5-1 to TRBJ2-5, with D possibly TRBD1 on 5 matching bases. V lost 0 bases and J 5 bases, leaving 17 bases between the germline ends. The CDR3 sequence is 16 residues long. Germline lookup yields CDR1 SGHRS and CDR2 YFSETQ. CDR3 DNA sequence: TGCGCCAGCAGCTTGGAGGGGTCTCGGTTGGGTGAGACCCAGTACTTC. Translation: CASSLEGSRLGETQYF.

The chain recombines TRBV7-9 with TRBJ2-3, with 15 bases identical to TRBD2. This CDR3 comprises 16 residues. V was pared by 5 bases and J by 3 bases, with 3 bases of the junction left unmatched. The germline CDR1 and CDR2 sequences are SEHNR and FQNEAQ (reference sequence). The CDR3 spells CASSPGLAGGTDTQYF. CDR3 bases: TGTGCCAGCAGCCCCGGACTAGCGGGAGGGACAGATACGCAGTATTTT.

This clone occurred once. The rearrangement joins TRBV6-1 to TRBJ1-1, with D unclear. V gave up 7 bases and J gave up 4 bases, with 13 bases separating them. The CDR3 loop spans 13 amino acids. Germline V gene sequence: CDR1 MNHNS, CDR2 SASEGT. CDR3 in DNA: TGTGCCAGCATTCGGACGAGTCGCACTGAAGCTTTCTTT. Amino acids: CASIRTSRTEAFF.

V gene TRBV25-1 combines with J gene TRBJ2-5, with 7 bases matching TRBD1. The J call may not be correct, given that the DNA end is closer to TRBJ2-7. CDR3 length: 13 amino acids. Germline CDR1 and CDR2: MGHDK and SYGVNS. Here the CDR3 reads CASSEGQLYEQYF. CDR3 coding DNA: TGTGCCAGCAGTGAGGGACAGCTCTACGAGCAGTACTTC.

The chain is built from TRBV28 and TRBJ1-5; weak D call: TRBD1 (6 bases). The V gene lost 5 bases and the J gene lost 6 bases, with 20 bases spanning the gap. The CDR3 is made up of 16 amino acids. CDR1 and CDR2 (germline): MDHEN, SYDVKM. The CDR3 DNA follows: TGTGCCAGCAGTCCTAACTTGTCCCCCAGGGGTCAGCCCCAGCATTTT. It encodes CASSPNLSPRGQPQHF.

The chain links TRBV28 to TRBJ2-7; a weak D match, TRBD1 (5 bases). Germline V CDR1 and CDR2: MDHEN, SYDVKM. Trimming stripped 1 base from V and 3 bases from J, with 13 bases between. CDR3 length equals 15 residues. The CDR3 loop is CASSLFYRSGYEQYF. CDR3 bases: TGTGCCAGCAGTTTATTCTACAGGTCCGGCTACGAGCAGTACTTC.

The chain combines TRBV4-1 with TRBJ2-1, with D unresolved. Germline lookup yields CDR1 MGHRA and CDR2 YSYEKL. The V and J ends lost 4 bases and 8 bases respectively, with 6 bases between them. The CDR3 contains 11 residues. In DNA, the CDR3 is TGCGCCAGCAGCCGTATGGATGAGCAGTTCTTC. It codes for CASSRMDEQFF.

This clone was seen more than once but under ten times. J is TRBJ2-7 and V is TRBV6-5, with unresolved D. Trimming left V 0 bases short and J 6 bases short, with 15 bases between. This CDR3 contains 15 residues. In germline, CDR1 is MNHEY, CDR2 SVGAGI. CDR3 nucleotide sequence: TGTGCCAGCAGTTACTCGATCGTAGCTTCCGGCGAGCAGTACTTC. Translation: CASSYSIVASGEQYF.

Remarks on this clone: Other DNA sequences from this sample encode an identical CDR3 as well. The chain joins TRBV4-1 to TRBJ2-1; 8 nucleotides align to TRBD1. Germline V gene lookup returns CDR1 MGHRA and CDR2 YSYEKL. The CDR3 is 16 residues long. J was trimmed by 8 bases and V by 4 bases; bases with no gene match: 13. The CDR3 sequence: CASSPSTGQGADEQFF. CDR3 sequence (DNA): TGCGCCAGCAGCCCGAGTACGGGGCAGGGGGCCGATGAGCAGTTCTTC.

J is TRBJ2-5 and V is TRBV19; TRBD2 matches 9 bases. The J call may be faulty, since TRBJ2-7 better matches the DNA end. The CDR3 sequence is 14 residues long. Germline assignment: CDR1 LNHDA and CDR2 SQIVND (reference sequence). The CDR3 sequence: CASGGTSNAYEQYF. CDR3 nucleotide sequence: TGTGCCAGTGGGGGGACTAGCAACGCTTACGAGCAGTACTTC.

This chain connects TRBV9 to TRBJ2-5; weak D call: TRBD1 (5 bases). Germline V gene lookup returns CDR1 SGDLS and CDR2 YYNGEE. The CDR3 runs to 15 residues. Trimming removed 0 bases at V and 2 bases at J, with 11 bases between. CDR3 in amino acids: CASSVGAGLQETQYF. Written as DNA, the CDR3 is TGTGCCAGCAGCGTAGGGGCAGGGCTACAAGAGACCCAGTACTTC.

This rearrangement joins TRBV7-5 to TRBJ2-3; the tabulated D call, TRBD1, remains unverified against the DNA. TRBV7-5 is classified as a pseudogene. CDR3 length: 15 amino acids. CDR3 loop: CVRSLPERGTDTQYF. CDR3 coding DNA: TGTGTCAGAAGCTTACCAGAAAGGGGTACAGATACGCAGTATTTT.